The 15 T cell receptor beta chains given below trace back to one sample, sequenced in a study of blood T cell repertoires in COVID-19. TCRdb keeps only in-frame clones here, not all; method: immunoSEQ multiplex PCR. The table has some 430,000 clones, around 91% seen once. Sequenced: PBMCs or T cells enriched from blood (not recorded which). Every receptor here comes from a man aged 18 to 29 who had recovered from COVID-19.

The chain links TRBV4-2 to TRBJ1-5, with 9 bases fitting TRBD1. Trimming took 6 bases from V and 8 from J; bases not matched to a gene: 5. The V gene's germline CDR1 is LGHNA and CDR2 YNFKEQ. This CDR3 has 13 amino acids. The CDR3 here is CASSQTGGKPQHF. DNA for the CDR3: TGTGCCAGCAGTCAAACAGGGGGCAAGCCCCAGCATTTT.

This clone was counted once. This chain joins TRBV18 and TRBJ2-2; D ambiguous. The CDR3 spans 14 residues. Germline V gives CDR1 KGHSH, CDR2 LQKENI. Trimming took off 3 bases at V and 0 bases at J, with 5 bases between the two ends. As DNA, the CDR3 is TGTGCCAGCTCACCTACATCGAACACCGGGGAGCTGTTTTTT. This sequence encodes CASSPTSNTGELFF.

The CDR3 here is CASTWGGNEKLFF. Written as DNA, the CDR3 is TGTGCCAGCACCTGGGGGGGGAATGAAAAACTGTTTTTT. The chain recombines TRBV12-3 or TRBV12-4 with TRBJ1-4, with D perhaps matching TRBD1 (5 bases). The CDR3 loop spans 13 amino acids. Trimming removed 7 bases from V and 5 bases from J, with 11 bases in between.

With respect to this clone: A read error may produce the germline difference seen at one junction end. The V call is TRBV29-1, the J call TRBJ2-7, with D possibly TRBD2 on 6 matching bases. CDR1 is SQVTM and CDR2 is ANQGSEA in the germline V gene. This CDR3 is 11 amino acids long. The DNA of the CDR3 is TGCAGCGGTCGGGACTCCCGGGGCATGCACTTC. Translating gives CSGRDSRGMHF.

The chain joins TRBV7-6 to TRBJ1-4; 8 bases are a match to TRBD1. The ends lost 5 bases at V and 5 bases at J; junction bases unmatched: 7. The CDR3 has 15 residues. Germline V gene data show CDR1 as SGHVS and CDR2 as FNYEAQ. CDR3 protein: CASSPGTGANEKLFF. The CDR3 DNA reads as TGTGCCAGCAGCCCCGGGACAGGAGCCAATGAAAAACTGTTTTTT.

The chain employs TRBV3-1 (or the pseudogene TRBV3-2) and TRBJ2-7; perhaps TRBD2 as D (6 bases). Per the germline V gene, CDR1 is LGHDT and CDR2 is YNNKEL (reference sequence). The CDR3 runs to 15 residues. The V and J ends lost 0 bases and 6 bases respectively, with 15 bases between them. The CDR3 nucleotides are TGTGCCAGCAGCCAAGACCTCGGGGGACGACTCGAGCAGTACTTC. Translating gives CASSQDLGGRLEQYF.

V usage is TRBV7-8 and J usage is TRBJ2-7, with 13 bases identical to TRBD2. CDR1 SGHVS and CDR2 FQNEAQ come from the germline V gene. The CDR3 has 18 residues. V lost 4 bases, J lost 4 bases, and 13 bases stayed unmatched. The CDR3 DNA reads TGTGCCAGCAGCTCTGGGACAGCCGGGACTAGCGGGAAGTACGAGCAGTACTTC. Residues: CASSSGTAGTSGKYEQYF.

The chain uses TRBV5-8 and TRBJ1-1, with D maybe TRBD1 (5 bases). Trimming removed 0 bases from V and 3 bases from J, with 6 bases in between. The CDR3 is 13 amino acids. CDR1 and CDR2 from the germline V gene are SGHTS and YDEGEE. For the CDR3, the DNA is TGTGCCAGCAGCTTGGGGGGGGACACTGAAGCTTTCTTT. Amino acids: CASSLGGDTEAFF.

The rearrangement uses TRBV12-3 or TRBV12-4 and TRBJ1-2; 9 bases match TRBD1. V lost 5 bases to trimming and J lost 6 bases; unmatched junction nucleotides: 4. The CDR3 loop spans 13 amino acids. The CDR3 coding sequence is TGTGCCAGCAGTACCACAGGGGGCAATGGCTACACCTTC. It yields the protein CASSTTGGNGYTF.

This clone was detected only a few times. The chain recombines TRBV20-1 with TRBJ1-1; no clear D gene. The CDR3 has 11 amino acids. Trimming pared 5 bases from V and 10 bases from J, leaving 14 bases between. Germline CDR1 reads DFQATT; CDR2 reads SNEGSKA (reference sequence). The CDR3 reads CSALSDIGAFF. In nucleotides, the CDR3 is TGCAGTGCTCTCTCCGACATCGGAGCTTTCTTT.

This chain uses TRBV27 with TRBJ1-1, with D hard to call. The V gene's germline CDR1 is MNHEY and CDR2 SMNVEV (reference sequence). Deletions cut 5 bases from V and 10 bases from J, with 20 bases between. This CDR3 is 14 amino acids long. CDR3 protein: CASSPATATTPAFF. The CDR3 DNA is TGTGCCAGCAGTCCGGCAACAGCCACCACGCCAGCTTTCTTT.

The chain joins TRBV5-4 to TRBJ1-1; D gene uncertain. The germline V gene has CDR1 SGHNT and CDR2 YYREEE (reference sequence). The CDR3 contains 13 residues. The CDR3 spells CADRGDRGTEAFF. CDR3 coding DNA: TGTGCGGACCGGGGAGACCGGGGCACTGAAGCTTTCTTT.

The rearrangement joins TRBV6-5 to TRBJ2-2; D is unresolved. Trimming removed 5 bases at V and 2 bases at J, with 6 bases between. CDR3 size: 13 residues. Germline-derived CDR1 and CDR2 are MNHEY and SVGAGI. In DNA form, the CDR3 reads TGTGCCAGCAGTCAACTAAACACCGGGGAGCTGTTTTTT. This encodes CASSQLNTGELFF.

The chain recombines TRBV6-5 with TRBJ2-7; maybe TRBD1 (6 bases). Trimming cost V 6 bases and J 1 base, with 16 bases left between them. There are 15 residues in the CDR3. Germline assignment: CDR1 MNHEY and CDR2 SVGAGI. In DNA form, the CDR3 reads TGTGCCAGCAGAATCGACAGGTTAGATTCCTACGAGCAGTACTTC. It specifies CASRIDRLDSYEQYF.

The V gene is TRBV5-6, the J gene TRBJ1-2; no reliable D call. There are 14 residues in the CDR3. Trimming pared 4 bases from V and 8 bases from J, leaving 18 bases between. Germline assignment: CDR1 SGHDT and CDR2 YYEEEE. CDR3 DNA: TGTGCCAGCAGCAGGAGGGCAAACCAACCGGGCTACACCTTC. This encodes CASSRRANQPGYTF.